The clone carrying this TCR beta chain has a handful of counts. This sample stems from a study of T cells in Graves' hyperthyroidism and ophthalmopathy. The CDR3 is 14 amino acids. The germline gives CDR1 SGHRS, CDR2 YFSETQ. V lost 4 bases to trimming and J lost 4 bases; unmatched junction nucleotides: 7. Authors of the study amplified TCR beta CDR3 regions from RNA transcripts. HTBI primers were used for first-round RT-PCR of the TCR CDR3. MiXCR, run by TCRdb on the multiplex PCR reads, gives a single entry per CDR3 protein. The table records 500,000 to 600,000 distinct CDR3 sequences, approximately 16% of them present only once.

The TCR was taken from a woman aged 18 to 35 with Graves' hyperthyroidism. The sample consisted of blood. This rearrangement joins TRBV5-1 to TRBJ1-2; 7 nucleotides match TRBD1. The CDR3 reads CASSRDRAGYGYTF. The CDR3 coding sequence is TGCGCCAGCAGCAGGGACAGAGCCGGCTATGGCTACACCTTC.